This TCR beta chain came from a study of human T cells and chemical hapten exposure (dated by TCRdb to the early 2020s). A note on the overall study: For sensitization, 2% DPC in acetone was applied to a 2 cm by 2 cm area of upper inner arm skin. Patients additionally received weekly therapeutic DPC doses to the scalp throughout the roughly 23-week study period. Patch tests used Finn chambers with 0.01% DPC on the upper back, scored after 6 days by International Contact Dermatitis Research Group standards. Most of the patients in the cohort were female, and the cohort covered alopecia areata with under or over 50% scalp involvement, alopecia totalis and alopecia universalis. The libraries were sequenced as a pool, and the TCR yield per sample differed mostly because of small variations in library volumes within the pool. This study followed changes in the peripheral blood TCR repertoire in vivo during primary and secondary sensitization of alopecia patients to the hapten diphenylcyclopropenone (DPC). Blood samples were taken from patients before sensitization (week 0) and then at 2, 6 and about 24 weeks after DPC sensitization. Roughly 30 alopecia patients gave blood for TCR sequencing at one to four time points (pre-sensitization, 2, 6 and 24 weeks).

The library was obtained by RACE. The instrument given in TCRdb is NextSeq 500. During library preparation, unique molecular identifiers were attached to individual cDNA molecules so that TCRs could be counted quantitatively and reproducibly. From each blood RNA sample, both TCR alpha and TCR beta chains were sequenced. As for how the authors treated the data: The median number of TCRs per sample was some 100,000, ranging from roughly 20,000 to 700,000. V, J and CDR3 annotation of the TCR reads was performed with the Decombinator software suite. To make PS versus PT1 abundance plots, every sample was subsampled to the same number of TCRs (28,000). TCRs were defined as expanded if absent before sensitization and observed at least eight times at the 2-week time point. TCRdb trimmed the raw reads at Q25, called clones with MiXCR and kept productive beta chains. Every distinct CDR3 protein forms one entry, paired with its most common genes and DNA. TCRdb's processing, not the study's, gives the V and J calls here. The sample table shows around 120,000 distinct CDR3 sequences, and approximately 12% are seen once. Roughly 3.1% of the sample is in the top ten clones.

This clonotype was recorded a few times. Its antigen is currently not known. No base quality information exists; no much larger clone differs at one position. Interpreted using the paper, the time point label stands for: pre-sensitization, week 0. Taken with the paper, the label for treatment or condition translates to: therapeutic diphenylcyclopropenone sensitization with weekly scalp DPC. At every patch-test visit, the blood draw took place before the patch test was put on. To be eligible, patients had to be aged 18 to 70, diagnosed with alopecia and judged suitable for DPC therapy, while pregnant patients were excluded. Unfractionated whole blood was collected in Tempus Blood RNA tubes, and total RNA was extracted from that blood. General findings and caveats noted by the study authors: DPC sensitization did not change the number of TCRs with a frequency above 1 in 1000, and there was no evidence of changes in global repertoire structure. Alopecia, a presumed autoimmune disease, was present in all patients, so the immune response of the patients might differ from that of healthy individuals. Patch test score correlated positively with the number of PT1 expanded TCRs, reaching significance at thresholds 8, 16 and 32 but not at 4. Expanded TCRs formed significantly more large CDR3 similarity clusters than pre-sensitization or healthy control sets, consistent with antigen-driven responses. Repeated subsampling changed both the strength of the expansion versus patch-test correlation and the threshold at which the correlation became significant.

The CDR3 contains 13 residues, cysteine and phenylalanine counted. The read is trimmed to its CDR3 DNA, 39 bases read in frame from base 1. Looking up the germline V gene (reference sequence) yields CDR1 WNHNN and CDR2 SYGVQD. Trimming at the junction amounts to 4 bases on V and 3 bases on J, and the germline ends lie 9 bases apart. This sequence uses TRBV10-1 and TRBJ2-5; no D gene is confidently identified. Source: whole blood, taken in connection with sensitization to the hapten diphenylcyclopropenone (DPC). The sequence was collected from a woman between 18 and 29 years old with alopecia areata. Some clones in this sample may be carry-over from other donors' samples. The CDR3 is CASSGDMEETQYF. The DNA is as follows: TGCGCCAGCAGTGGAGACATGGAAGAGACCCAGTACTTC.